This record looks at one T cell receptor beta chain sequence and its context. Its cognate antigen is unknown. Germline lookup yields CDR1 DFQATT and CDR2 SNEGSKA (reference sequence). This CDR3 region has 14 residues. The V end was cut by 3 bases, the J end by 3 bases, with 14 bases between. The sample is drawn from a study of identical twins. Study-level findings and limits: Interpretation of the results relied on cross-sectional statistical analysis and not on following the same donors. Models underpredicted monozygotic twin sharing of out-of-frame TCR alpha.

Healthy Caucasian individuals made up all the donors. TCRdb fed the 5' RACE reads into MiXCR, producing one record per CDR3 protein. The repertoire holds 450,000 to 650,000 distinct CDR3 sequences, with approximately 14% as singletons. These records were also assigned to another study, of yellow fever vaccine responses in identical twins. This second report adds: On the reported evidence, twins' vaccine T cell responses seemed partly convergent and partly personalized.

This receptor was obtained from a woman between 18 and 30 years old in good health. Sequences were obtained from CD4+ T cells sorted from blood. The chain carries TRBV20-1 and TRBJ2-5; D tentatively fits TRBD1 or TRBD2 (5 bases each). The CDR3 is CSARYPGPKETQYF. CDR3 DNA: TGCAGTGCTAGGTACCCGGGACCCAAAGAGACCCAGTACTTC.